This is a list of T cell receptor beta chains from one sample in a study of Graves' ophthalmopathy and Graves' hyperthyroidism. Each CDR3 protein gets one entry after TCRdb re-called the multiplex PCR reads with MiXCR. The table has 900,000 to 1,200,000 distinct CDR3 sequences, about 38% seen once. Material for sequencing was peripheral blood or thyroid tissue (not recorded which). Receptors originate from an adult man with Graves' hyperthyroidism. CDR3s include the opening cysteine and the closing phenylalanine or tryptophan. The order of the fields is J gene, D gene, clone size, V gene, CDR3 DNA, CDR3 protein. The D gene is left open where the match is weak. Clone size is given for some rows only: seen once, a few or many times, or a class if the clone is expanded.

j_call: TRBJ1-5
d_call: -
clone_size: -
v_call: TRBV7-2
cdr3_nt: TGTGCCAGCAGCTTAAGAACCTCGGGGGGACGTGGCGCTCCCCAGCATTTT
cdr3_aa: CASSLRTSGGRGAPQHF

j_call: TRBJ2-7
d_call: -
clone_size: many
v_call: TRBV29-1
cdr3_nt: TGCAGCGTTGAGCCGGAAATGGGAAGTTCCCTCTACGAGCAGTACTTC
cdr3_aa: CSVEPEMGSSLYEQYF

j_call: TRBJ1-5
d_call: -
clone_size: -
v_call: TRBV7-2
cdr3_nt: TGTGCCAGCAGCTTATTTCAGATCGGGGGCCATCAGCCCCAGCATTTT
cdr3_aa: CASSLFQIGGHQPQHF

j_call: TRBJ2-5
d_call: -
clone_size: -
v_call: TRBV5-1
cdr3_nt: TGTGCCAGCAACCAGCACAGGGAGACCCAGTACTTC
cdr3_aa: CASNQHRETQYF

j_call: TRBJ2-5
d_call: -
clone_size: -
v_call: TRBV7-9
cdr3_nt: TGTGCCAGCAGCAAAGCAGGACTACAAGAGACCCAGTACTTC
cdr3_aa: CASSKAGLQETQYF

j_call: TRBJ1-1
d_call: TRBD1
clone_size: -
v_call: TRBV25-1
cdr3_nt: TGTGCCAGCAGACCTAGTCCGGGACAGGGGGCATCAGCTGAAGCTTTCTTT
cdr3_aa: CASRPSPGQGASAEAFF

j_call: TRBJ1-2
d_call: -
clone_size: few
v_call: TRBV10-2
cdr3_nt: TGCGCCAGCAGTGACAGGACGGACTATGGCTACACCTTC
cdr3_aa: CASSDRTDYGYTF

j_call: TRBJ2-7
d_call: TRBD2
clone_size: -
v_call: TRBV7-6
cdr3_nt: TGTGCCAGCAGCTCCATAGCGGGAGGGCAGTACTTC
cdr3_aa: CASSSIAGGQYF

j_call: TRBJ2-5
d_call: -
clone_size: many
v_call: TRBV20-1
cdr3_nt: TGCAGTGCTAAGGACTACTCGAACCAGTACTTC
cdr3_aa: CSAKDYSNQYF

j_call: TRBJ1-2
d_call: TRBD1
clone_size: -
v_call: TRBV29-1
cdr3_nt: TGCAGCGTATGGACAGGACAGGAGAATATTTATGGCTACACCTTC
cdr3_aa: CSVWTGQENIYGYTF

j_call: TRBJ1-5
d_call: -
clone_size: many
v_call: TRBV24-1
cdr3_nt: TGTGCCACCAGTGAAAAATATAGCAATCAGCCCCAGCATTTT
cdr3_aa: CATSEKYSNQPQHF

j_call: TRBJ2-5
d_call: -
clone_size: -
v_call: TRBV10-3
cdr3_nt: TGTGCCACAGGGGCTGGTCCATACTTC
cdr3_aa: CATGAGPYF

j_call: TRBJ2-7
d_call: TRBD2
clone_size: -
v_call: TRBV20-1
cdr3_nt: TGCAGTGCTGTACTAGCGGGAGGGGGCGAGCAGTACTTC
cdr3_aa: CSAVLAGGGEQYF

j_call: TRBJ2-7
d_call: -
clone_size: many
v_call: TRBV7-8
cdr3_nt: TGTGCCAGCACCGACCAGGTGGACCCTAGAGACTACGAGCAGTACTTC
cdr3_aa: CASTDQVDPRDYEQYF

j_call: TRBJ2-7
d_call: -
clone_size: few
v_call: TRBV9
cdr3_nt: TGTGCCAGCAGCCAAAGGTCGAACGAGCAGTACTTC
cdr3_aa: CASSQRSNEQYF

j_call: TRBJ2-5
d_call: TRBD2
clone_size: -
v_call: TRBV20-1
cdr3_nt: TGCAGTGCTATTCTGGGGGGGGTTGAGACCCAGTACTTC
cdr3_aa: CSAILGGVETQYF

j_call: TRBJ1-6
d_call: TRBD1
clone_size: few
v_call: TRBV9
cdr3_nt: TGTGCCAGCAGCGCCGGACAGGGGACACCCCTCCACTTT
cdr3_aa: CASSAGQGTPLHF

j_call: TRBJ2-2
d_call: -
clone_size: -
v_call: TRBV5-6
cdr3_nt: TGTGCCAGCAGCTCGGCCGGGACATTGAACACCGGGGAGCTGTTTTTT
cdr3_aa: CASSSAGTLNTGELFF

j_call: TRBJ2-3
d_call: TRBD2
clone_size: -
v_call: TRBV7-3
cdr3_nt: TGTGCCAGCAGCTTACAAGCGGGAGCAGGGGATACGCAGTATTTT
cdr3_aa: CASSLQAGAGDTQYF

j_call: TRBJ1-2
d_call: -
clone_size: many
v_call: TRBV10-3
cdr3_nt: TGTGCCATCAGGGGGGAGCTCTATGGCTACACCTTC
cdr3_aa: CAIRGELYGYTF

j_call: TRBJ1-2
d_call: -
clone_size: -
v_call: TRBV27
cdr3_nt: TGTGCCAGCAAGGGGTCAGGGGAACCGATCCTCGGCTACACCTTC
cdr3_aa: CASKGSGEPILGYTF

j_call: TRBJ2-5
d_call: -
clone_size: many
v_call: TRBV2
cdr3_nt: TGTGCCAGCCAGTCGATTGTCAGGGTAGAGACCCAGTACTTC
cdr3_aa: CASQSIVRVETQYF

j_call: TRBJ2-5
d_call: TRBD1
clone_size: -
v_call: TRBV5-1
cdr3_nt: TGCGCCAGCAGCTTCCAACCGGGACAGGGGATTACCGTTGAGACCCAGTACTTC
cdr3_aa: CASSFQPGQGITVETQYF

j_call: TRBJ2-7
d_call: -
clone_size: few
v_call: TRBV11-3
cdr3_nt: TGTGCCAGCAGCTCCCACTTAATGGGGAAGCAGTACTTC
cdr3_aa: CASSSHLMGKQYF